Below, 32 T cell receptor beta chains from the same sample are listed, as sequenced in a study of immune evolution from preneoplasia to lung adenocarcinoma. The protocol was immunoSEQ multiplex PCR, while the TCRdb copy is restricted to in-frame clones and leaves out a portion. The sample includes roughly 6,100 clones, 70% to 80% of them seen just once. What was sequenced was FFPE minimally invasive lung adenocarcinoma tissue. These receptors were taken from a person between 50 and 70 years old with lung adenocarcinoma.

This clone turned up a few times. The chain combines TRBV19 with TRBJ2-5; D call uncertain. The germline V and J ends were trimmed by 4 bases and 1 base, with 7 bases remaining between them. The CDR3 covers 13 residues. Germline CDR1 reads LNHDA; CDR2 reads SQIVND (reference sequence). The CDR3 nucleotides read TGTGCCAGTAGTACCCATACCCAAGAGACCCAGTACTTC. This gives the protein CASSTHTQETQYF.

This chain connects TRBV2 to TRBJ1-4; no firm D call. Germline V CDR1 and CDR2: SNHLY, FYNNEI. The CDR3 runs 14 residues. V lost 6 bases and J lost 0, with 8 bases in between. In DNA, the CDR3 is TGTGCCAGCAGACAGATTGCAACTAATGAAAAACTGTTTTTT. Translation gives CASRQIATNEKLFF.

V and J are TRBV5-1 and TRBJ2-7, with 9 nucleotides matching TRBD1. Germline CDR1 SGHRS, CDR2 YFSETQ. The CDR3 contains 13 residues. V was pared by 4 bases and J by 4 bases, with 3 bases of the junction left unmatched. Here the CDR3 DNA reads TGCGCCAGCAGCGCCGGGACAGGGTACGAGCAGTACTTC. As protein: CASSAGTGYEQYF.

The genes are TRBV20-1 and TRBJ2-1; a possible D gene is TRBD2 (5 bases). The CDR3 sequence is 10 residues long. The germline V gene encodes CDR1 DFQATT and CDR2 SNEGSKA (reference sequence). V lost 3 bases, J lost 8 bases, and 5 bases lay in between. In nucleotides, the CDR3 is TGCAGTGCTAGGGACTATGAGCAGTTCTTC. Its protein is CSARDYEQFF.

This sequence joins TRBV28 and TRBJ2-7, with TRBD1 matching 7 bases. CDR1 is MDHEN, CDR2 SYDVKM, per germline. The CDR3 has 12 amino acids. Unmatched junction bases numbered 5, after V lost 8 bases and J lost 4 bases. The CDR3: CASRDRHYEQYF. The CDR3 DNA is TGTGCCAGCCGGGACAGACATTACGAGCAGTACTTC.

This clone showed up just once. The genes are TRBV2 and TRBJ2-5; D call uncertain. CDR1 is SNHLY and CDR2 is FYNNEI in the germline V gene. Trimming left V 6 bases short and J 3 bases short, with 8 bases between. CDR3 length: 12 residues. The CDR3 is CASSLLKETQYF. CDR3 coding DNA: TGTGCCAGCAGCCTTTTAAAAGAGACCCAGTACTTC.

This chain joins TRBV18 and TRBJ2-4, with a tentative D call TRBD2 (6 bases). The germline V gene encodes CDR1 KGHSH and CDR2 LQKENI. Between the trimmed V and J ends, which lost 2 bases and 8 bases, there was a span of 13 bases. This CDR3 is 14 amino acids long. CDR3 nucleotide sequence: TGTGCCAGCTCACCAGCGGGGAAGGAGGACATTCAGTACTTC. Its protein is CASSPAGKEDIQYF.

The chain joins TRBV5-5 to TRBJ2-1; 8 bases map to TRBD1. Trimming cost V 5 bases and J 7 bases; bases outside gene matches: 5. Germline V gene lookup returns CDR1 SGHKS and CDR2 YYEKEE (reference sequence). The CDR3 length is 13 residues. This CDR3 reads CASSRTGRNEQFF. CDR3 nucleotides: TGTGCCAGCAGTCGGACAGGGAGGAATGAGCAGTTCTTC.

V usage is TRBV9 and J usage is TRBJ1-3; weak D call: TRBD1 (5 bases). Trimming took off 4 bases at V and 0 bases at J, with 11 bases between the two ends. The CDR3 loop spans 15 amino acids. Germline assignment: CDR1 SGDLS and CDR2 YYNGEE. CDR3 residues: CASSKDTSSGNTIYF. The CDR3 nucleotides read TGTGCCAGCAGCAAGGACACGTCCTCTGGAAACACCATATATTTT.

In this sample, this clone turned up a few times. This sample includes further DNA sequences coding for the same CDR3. CDR3 nucleotides: TGTGCCAGCAGTTCTTATCCGACAGGGGGATCGGGGGAGCAGTACTTC. Translating gives CASSSYPTGGSGEQYF. V is TRBV28 and J is TRBJ2-7, with 9 bases fitting TRBD1. This CDR3 is built from 16 residues. After removal of 4 bases from V and 7 bases from J, the junction contained 14 bases not matched to a gene. Germline loops: CDR1 MDHEN, CDR2 SYDVKM.

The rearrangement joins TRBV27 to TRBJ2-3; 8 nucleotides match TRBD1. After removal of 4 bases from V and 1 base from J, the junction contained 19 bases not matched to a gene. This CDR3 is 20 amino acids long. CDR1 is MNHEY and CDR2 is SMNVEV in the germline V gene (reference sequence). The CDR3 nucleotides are TGTGCCAGCAGTTCTAAGACAGGGGAGATTTTCTGGGGACGCACAGATACGCAGTATTTT. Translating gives CASSSKTGEIFWGRTDTQYF.

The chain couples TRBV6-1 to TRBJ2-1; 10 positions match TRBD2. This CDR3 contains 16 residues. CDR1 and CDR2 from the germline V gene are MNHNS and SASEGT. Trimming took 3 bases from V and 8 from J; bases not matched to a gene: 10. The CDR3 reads CASSDLTSGNIYEQFF. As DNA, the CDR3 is TGTGCCAGCAGTGACCTTACTAGCGGGAATATCTATGAGCAGTTCTTC.

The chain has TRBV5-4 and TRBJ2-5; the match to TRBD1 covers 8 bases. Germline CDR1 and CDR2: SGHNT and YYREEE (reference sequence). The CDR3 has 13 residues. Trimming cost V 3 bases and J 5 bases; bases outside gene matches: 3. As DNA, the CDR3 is TGTGCCAGCAGCTGGGACAGGAGGGAGACCCAGTACTTC. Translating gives CASSWDRRETQYF.

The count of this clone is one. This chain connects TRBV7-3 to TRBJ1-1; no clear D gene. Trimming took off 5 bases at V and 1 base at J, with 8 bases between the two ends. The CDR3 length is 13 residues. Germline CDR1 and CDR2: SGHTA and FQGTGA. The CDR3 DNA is TGTGCCAGCAGCCCCGGACCGAACACTGAAGCTTTCTTT. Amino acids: CASSPGPNTEAFF.

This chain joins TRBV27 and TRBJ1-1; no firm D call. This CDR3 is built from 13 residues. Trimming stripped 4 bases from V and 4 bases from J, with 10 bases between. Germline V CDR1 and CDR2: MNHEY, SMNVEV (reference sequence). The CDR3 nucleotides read TGTGCCAGCAGTTCCCGAGTGTCCACTGAAGCTTTCTTT. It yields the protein CASSSRVSTEAFF.

The CDR3 region is CASRPAGGTKTQYF. The CDR3 DNA reads TGTGCCAGCAGACCGGCGGGGGGGACAAAGACCCAGTACTTC. The rearrangement links TRBV28 to TRBJ2-5; 9 bases map to TRBD2. From germline, CDR1 is MDHEN and CDR2 SYDVKM. CDR3 length: 14 residues. With V trimmed by 6 bases and J by 6 bases, 8 bases remained unmatched.

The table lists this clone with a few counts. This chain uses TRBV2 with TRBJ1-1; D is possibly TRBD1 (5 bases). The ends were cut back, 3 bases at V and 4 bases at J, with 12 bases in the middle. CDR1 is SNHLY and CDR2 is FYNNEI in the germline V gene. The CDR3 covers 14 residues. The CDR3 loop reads CASSDTGYGTEAFF. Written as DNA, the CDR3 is TGTGCCAGCAGTGACACAGGATATGGCACTGAAGCTTTCTTT.

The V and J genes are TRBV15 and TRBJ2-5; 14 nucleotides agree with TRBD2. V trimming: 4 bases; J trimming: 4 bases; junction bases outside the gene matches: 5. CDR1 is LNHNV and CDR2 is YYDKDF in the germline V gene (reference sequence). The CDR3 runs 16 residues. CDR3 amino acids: CATSTAGLAGGETQYF. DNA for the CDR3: TGTGCCACCAGCACCGCCGGACTAGCGGGGGGAGAGACCCAGTACTTC. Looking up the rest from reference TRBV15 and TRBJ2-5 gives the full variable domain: DAMVIQNPRYQVTQFGKPVTLSCSQTLNHNVMYWYQQKSSQAPKLLFHYYDKDFNNEADTPDNFQSRRPNTSFCFLDIRSPGLGDTAMYLCATSTAGLAGGETQYFGPGTRLLVL.

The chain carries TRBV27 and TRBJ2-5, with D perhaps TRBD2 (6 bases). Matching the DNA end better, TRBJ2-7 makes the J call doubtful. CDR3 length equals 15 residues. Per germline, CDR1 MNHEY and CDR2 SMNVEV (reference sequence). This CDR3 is CASRERRELPYEQYF. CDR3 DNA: TGTGCCAGCAGGGAGCGCCGGGAGCTACCCTACGAGCAGTACTTC.

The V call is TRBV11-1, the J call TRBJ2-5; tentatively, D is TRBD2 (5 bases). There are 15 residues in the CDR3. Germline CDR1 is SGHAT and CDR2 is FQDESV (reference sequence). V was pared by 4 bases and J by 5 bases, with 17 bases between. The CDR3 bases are TGTGCCAGCAGCTCCTTCCCGGGGAGCCCGGAGACCCAGTACTTC. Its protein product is CASSSFPGSPETQYF.

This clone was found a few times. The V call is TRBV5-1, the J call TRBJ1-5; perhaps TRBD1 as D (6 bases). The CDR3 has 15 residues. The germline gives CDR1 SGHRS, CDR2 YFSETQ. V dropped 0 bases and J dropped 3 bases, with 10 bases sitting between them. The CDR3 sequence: CASSLEQGPNQPQHF. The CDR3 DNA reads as TGCGCCAGCAGCTTGGAACAGGGCCCCAATCAGCCCCAGCATTTT.

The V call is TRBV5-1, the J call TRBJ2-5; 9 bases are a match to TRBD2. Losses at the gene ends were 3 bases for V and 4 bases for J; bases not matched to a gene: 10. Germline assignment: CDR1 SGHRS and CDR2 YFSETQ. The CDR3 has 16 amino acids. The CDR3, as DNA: TGCGCCAGCAGCTGGGGGGTAGCGGGGGCCCGAGAGACCCAGTACTTC. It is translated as CASSWGVAGARETQYF.

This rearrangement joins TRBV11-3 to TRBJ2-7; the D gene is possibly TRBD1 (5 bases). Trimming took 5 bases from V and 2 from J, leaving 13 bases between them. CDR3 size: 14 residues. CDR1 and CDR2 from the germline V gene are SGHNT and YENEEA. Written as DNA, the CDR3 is TGTGCCAGCAGCCCCGGACATCTTCCCTACGAGCAGTACTTC. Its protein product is CASSPGHLPYEQYF.

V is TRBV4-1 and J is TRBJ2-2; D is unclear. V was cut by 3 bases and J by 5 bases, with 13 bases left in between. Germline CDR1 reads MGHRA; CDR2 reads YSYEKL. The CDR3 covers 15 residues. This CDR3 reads CASSHARVGTGELFF. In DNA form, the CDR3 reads TGCGCCAGCAGCCATGCCCGGGTTGGGACCGGGGAGCTGTTTTTT.

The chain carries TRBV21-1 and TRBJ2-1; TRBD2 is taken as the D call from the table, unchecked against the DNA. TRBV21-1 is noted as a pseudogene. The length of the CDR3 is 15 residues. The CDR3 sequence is CASTRTSGSHNEQFF. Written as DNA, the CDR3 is TGTGCCAGCACTAGGACTAGCGGGAGCCACAATGAGCAGTTCTTC.

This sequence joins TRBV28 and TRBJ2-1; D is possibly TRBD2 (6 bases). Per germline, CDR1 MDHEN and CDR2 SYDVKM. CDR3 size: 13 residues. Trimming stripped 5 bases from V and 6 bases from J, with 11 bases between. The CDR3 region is CASSPVGGNEQFF. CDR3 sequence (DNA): TGTGCCAGCAGTCCCGTGGGGGGCAATGAGCAGTTCTTC.

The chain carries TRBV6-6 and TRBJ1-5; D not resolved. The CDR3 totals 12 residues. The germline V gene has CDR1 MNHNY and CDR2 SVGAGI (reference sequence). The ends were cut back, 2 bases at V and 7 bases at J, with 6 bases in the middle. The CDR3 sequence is CASSYPEQPQHF. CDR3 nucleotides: TGTGCCAGCAGTTACCCCGAGCAGCCCCAGCATTTT.

CDR3 sequence reads: CASSQSLVAYGYTF. The DNA for the CDR3 is TGTGCCAGCAGCCAATCTTTAGTGGCCTATGGCTACACCTTC. J is TRBJ1-2 and V is TRBV16; D unclear. V lost 0 bases, J lost 4 bases, and 9 bases lay in between. The germline V gene has CDR1 KGHSY and CDR2 FQNENV. This CDR3 comprises 14 residues.

CDR3 bases: TGTGCCAGCAGGTGGGGGCACGATAGCAATCAGCCCCAGCATTTT. Amino acids: CASRWGHDSNQPQHF. J is TRBJ1-5 and V is TRBV2, with D perhaps matching TRBD1 (6 bases). Germline CDR1 reads SNHLY; CDR2 reads FYNNEI. The germline V and J ends were trimmed by 6 bases and 0 bases, with 12 bases remaining between them. The CDR3 has 15 residues.

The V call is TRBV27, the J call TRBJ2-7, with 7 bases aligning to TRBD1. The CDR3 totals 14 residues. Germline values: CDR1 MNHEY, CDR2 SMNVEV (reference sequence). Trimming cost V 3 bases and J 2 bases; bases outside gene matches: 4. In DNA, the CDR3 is TGTGCCAGCAGTTTTACCACAGGGGCCTACGAGCAGTACTTC. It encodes CASSFTTGAYEQYF.

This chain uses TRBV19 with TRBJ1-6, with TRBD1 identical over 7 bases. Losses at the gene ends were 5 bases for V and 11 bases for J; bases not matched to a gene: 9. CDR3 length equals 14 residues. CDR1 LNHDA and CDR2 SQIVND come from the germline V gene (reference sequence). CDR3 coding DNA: TGTGCCAGTAGTGAGGCCAGGGGGATTGCACCCCTCCACTTT. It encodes CASSEARGIAPLHF.

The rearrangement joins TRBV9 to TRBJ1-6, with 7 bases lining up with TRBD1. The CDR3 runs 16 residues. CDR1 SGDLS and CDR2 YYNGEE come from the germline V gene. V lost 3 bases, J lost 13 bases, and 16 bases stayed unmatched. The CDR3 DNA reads TGTGCCAGCAGCGCGGGGACAGTTAAATTCGGTTGGCCCCTCCACTTT. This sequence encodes CASSAGTVKFGWPLHF.